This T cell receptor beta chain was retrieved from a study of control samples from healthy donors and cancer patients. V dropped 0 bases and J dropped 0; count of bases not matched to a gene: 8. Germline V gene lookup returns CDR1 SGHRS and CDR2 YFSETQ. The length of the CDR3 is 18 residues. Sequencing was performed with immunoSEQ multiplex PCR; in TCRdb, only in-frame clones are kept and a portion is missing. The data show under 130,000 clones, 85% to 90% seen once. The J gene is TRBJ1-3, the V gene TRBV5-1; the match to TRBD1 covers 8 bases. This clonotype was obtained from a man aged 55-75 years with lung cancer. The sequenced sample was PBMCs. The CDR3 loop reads CASSLGTGPTISGNTIYF. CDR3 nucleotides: TGCGCCAGCAGCTTGGGGACAGGGCCTACTATCTCTGGAAACACCATATATTTT.